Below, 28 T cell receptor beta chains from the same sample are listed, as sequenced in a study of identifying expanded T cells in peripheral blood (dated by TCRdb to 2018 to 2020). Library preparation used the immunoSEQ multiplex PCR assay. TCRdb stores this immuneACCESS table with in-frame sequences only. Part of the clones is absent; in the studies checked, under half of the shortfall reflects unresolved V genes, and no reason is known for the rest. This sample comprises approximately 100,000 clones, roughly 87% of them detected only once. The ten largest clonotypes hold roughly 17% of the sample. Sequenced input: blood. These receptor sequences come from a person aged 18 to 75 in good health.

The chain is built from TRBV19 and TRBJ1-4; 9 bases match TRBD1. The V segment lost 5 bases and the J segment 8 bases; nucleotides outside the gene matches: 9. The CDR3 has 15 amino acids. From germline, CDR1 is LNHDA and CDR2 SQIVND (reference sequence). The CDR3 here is CASSHNRGLREKLFF. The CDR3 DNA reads TGTGCCAGTAGTCACAACAGGGGGCTTCGGGAAAAACTGTTTTTT. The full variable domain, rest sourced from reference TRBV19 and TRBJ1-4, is DGGITQSPKYLFRKEGQNVTLSCEQNLNHDAMYWYRQDPGQGLRLIYYSQIVNDFQKGDIAEGYSVSREKKESFPLTVTSAQKNPTAFYLCASSHNRGLREKLFFGSGTQLSVL.

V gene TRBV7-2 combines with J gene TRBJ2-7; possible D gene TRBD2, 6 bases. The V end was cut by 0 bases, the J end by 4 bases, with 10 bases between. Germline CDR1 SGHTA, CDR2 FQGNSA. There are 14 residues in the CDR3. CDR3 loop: CASSLAGAGYEQYF. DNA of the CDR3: TGTGCCAGCAGCTTAGCAGGGGCGGGGTACGAGCAGTACTTC.

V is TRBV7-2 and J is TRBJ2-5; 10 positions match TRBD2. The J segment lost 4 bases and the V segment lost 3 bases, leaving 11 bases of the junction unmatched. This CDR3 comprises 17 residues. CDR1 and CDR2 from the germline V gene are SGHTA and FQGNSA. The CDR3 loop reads CASSLGFGLADGETQYF. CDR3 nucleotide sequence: TGTGCCAGCAGCTTGGGTTTCGGACTAGCGGATGGAGAGACCCAGTACTTC.

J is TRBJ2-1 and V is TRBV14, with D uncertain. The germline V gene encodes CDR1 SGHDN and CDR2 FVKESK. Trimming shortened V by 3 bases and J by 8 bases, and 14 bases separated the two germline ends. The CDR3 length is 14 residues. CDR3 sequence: CASSQSKPGDEQFF. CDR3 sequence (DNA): TGTGCCAGCAGCCAGTCGAAGCCCGGCGATGAGCAGTTCTTC.

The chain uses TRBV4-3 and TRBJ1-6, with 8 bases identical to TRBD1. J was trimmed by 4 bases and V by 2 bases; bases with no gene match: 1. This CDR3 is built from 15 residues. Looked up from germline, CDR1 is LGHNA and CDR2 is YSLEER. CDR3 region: CASSQRQGYNSPLHF. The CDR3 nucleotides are TGCGCCAGCAGCCAACGACAGGGGTATAATTCACCCCTCCACTTT.

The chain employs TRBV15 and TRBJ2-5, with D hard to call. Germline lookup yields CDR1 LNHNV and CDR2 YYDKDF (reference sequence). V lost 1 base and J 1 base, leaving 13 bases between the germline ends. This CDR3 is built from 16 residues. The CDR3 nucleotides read TGTGCCACCAGCAGAGCGGCAGTGACGACCCAAGAGACCCAGTACTTC. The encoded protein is CATSRAAVTTQETQYF.

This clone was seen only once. CDR3 in amino acids: CASSSSGTRIMEQFF. CDR3 coding DNA: TGTGCCAGCAGCTCCTCCGGGACTAGGATTATGGAGCAGTTCTTC. The gene calls are TRBV7-2 and TRBJ2-1; TRBD2 matches at 8 bases. CDR3 length: 15 residues. Germline V gene data show CDR1 as SGHTA and CDR2 as FQGNSA. Trimming took 4 bases from V and 10 from J; bases not matched to a gene: 12.

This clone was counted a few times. CDR3 loop: CASSLVRGNPGYTF. The DNA for the CDR3 is TGTGCCAGCAGTTTAGTTCGGGGTAATCCTGGCTACACCTTC. V and J are TRBV28 and TRBJ1-2; D is undetermined. Germline V lookup: CDR1 MDHEN, CDR2 SYDVKM. Trimming removed 2 bases at V and 7 bases at J, with 14 bases between. This CDR3 spans 14 amino acids.

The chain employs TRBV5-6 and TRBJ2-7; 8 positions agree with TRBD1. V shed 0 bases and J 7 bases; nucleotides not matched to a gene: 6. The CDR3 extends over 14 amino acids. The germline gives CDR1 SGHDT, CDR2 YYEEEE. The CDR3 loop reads CASSLGQGFREQYF. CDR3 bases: TGTGCCAGCAGCTTGGGACAGGGGTTTAGGGAGCAGTACTTC.

For the CDR3, the DNA is TGTGCCAGCAGTTTAGTAGTCCGCCCCGACGAGCAGTACTTC. Residues: CASSLVVRPDEQYF. This chain connects TRBV28 to TRBJ2-7; D uncertain. V was trimmed by 2 bases and J by 5 bases, leaving 13 bases between them. CDR3 length equals 14 residues. From germline, CDR1 is MDHEN and CDR2 SYDVKM.

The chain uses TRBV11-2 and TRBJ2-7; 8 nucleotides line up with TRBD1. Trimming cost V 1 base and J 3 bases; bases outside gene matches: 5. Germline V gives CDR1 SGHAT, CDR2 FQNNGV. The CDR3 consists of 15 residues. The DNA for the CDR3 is TGTGCCAGCAGCTTAGTGGCAGGGGGCTACTACGAGCAGTACTTC. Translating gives CASSLVAGGYYEQYF.

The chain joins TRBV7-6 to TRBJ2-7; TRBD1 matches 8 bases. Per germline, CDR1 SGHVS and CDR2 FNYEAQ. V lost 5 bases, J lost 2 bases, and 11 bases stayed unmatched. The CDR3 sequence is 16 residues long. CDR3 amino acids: CASSPHGTGVPYEQYF. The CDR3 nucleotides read TGTGCCAGCAGCCCACACGGGACAGGTGTTCCCTACGAGCAGTACTTC.

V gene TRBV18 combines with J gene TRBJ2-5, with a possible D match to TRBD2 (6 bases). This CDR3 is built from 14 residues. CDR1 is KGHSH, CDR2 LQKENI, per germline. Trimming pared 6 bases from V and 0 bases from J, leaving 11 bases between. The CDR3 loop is CASSHGGHQETQYF. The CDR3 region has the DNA TGTGCCAGCTCCCACGGGGGTCACCAAGAGACCCAGTACTTC.

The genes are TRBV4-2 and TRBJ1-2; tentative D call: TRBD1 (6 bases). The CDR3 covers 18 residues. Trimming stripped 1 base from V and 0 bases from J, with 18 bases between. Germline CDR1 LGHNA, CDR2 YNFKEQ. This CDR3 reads CASSQGGGYREANYGYTF. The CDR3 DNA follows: TGTGCCAGCAGCCAAGGGGGAGGCTACAGGGAAGCTAACTATGGCTACACCTTC.

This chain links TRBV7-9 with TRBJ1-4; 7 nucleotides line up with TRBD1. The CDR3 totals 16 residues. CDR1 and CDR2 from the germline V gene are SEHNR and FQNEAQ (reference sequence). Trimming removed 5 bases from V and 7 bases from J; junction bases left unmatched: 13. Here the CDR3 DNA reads TGTGCCAGCAGCCTGACGCACAGGGGCAGGGGTGAAAAACTGTTTTTT. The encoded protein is CASSLTHRGRGEKLFF.

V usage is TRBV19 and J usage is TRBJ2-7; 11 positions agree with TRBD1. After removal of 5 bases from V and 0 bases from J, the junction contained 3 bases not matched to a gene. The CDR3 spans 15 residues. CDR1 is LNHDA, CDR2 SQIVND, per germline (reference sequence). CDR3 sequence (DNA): TGTGCCAGTAGTGCCGGGACAGGGGGCTCCTACGAGCAGTACTTC. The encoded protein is CASSAGTGGSYEQYF.

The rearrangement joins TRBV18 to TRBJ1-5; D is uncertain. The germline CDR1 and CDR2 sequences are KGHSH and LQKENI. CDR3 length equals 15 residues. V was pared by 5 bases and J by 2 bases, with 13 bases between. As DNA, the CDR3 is TGTGCCAGCTCAGAGGGATATAGCGGCAATCAGCCCCAGCATTTT. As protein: CASSEGYSGNQPQHF.

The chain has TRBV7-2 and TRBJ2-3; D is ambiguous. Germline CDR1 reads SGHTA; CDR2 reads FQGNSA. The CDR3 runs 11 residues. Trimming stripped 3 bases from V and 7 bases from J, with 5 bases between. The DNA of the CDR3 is TGTGCCAGCAGCTTTGTAAATACGCAGTATTTT. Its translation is CASSFVNTQYF.

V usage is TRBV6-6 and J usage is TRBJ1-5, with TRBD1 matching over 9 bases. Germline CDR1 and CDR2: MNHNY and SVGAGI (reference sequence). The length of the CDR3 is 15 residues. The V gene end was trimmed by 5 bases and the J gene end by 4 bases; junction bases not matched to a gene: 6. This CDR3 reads CASSPDRGRNQPQHF. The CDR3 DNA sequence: TGTGCCAGCAGTCCGGACAGGGGAAGGAATCAGCCCCAGCATTTT.

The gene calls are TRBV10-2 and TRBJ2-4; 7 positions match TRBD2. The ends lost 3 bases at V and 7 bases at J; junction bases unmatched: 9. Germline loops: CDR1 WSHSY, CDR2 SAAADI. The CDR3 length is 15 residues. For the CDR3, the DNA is TGCGCCAGCAGTGACCAACCCGGGGGGATTAACATTCAGTACTTC. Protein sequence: CASSDQPGGINIQYF.

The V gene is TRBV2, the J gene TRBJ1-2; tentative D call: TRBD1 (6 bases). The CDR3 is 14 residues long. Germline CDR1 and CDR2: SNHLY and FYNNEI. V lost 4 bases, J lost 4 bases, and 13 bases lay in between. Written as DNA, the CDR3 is TGTGCCAGCAGTGTCTTAGAGACAGGCTATGGCTACACCTTC. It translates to CASSVLETGYGYTF.

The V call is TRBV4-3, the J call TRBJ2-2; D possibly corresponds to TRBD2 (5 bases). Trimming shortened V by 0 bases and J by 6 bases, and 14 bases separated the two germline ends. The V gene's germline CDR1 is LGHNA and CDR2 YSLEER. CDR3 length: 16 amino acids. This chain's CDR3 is CASSQDPGGSAGELFF. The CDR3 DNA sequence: TGCGCCAGCAGCCAAGATCCGGGCGGGTCCGCCGGGGAGCTGTTTTTT.

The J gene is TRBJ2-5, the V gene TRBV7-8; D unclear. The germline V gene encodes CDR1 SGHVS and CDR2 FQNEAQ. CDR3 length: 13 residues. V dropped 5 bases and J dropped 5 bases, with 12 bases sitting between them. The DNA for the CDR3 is TGTGCCAGCAGCCTAATAGGAGAGGAGACCCAGTACTTC. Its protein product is CASSLIGEETQYF. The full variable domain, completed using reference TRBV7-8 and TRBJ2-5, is GAGVSQSPRYKVAKRGQDVALRCDPISGHVSLFWYQQALGQGPEFLTYFQNEAQLDKSGLPSDRFFAERPEGSVSTLKIQRTQQEDSAVYLCASSLIGEETQYFGPGTRLLVL.

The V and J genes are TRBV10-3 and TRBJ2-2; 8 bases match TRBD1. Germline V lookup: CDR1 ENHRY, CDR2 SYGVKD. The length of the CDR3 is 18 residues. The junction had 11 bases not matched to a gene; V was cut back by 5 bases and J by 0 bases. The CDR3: CAISLEEDRAANTGELFF. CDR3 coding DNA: TGTGCCATCAGTTTAGAAGAGGACAGGGCTGCGAACACCGGGGAGCTGTTTTTT.

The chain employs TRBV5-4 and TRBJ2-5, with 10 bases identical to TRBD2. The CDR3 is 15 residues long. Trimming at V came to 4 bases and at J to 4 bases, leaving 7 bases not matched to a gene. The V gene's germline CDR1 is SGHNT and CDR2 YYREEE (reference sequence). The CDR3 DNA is TGTGCCAGCAGCAGCGGACTAGCGGCTAGAGAGACCCAGTACTTC. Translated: CASSSGLAARETQYF. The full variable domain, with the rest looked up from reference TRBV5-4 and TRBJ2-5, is ETGVTQSPTHLIKTRGQQVTLRCSSQSGHNTVSWYQQALGQGPQFIFQYYREEENGRGNFPPRFSGLQFPNYSSELNVNALELDDSALYLCASSSGLAARETQYFGPGTRLLVL.

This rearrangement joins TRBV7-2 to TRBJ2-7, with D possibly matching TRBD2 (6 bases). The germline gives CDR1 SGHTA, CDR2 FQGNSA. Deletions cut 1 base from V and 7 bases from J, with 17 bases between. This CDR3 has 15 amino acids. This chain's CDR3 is CASSLGPLGGREQYF. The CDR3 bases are TGTGCCAGCAGCTTAGGGCCCCTCGGGGGAAGGGAGCAGTACTTC.

This CDR3 reads CATSRGTTGAGELFF. DNA for the CDR3: TGTGCCACCTCACGTGGGACAACGGGAGCGGGGGAGCTGTTTTTT. J is TRBJ2-2 and V is TRBV6-5; tentatively, D is TRBD1 or TRBD2 (6 bases each). Looked up from germline, CDR1 is MNHEY and CDR2 is SVGAGI. Deletions cut 10 bases from V and 8 bases from J, with 23 bases between. This CDR3 region has 15 residues.

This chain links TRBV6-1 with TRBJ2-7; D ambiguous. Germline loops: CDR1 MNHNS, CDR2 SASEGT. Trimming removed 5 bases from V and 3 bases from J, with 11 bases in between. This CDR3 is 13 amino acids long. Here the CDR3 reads CASSIRLSYEQYF. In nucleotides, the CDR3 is TGTGCCAGCAGTATTAGACTGAGCTACGAGCAGTACTTC.